This T cell receptor beta chain was retrieved from a study of T-cell memory formation after mild COVID-19. Turning to the study itself: TCR clusters were mostly donor specific.

From 5'RACE with constant-segment primers came TCR alpha and TCR beta cDNA libraries that carried sample barcodes and UMIs. Using its own MiXCR run on the 5' RACE reads, TCRdb lists one record per CDR3 protein. Found here are approximately 150,000 distinct CDR3 sequences, about 5.7% of them singletons; the top ten hold approximately 2.2%. Unmatched junction bases numbered 15, after V lost 4 bases and J lost 9 bases. The CDR3 is 15 residues long. Per germline, CDR1 SQVTM and CDR2 ANQGSEA. The sequencing input was PBMCs or a T cell subset sorted from them (not recorded which). This receptor was identified in an adult woman who had mild COVID-19 (a few samples of this study predate the infection). Cell type and time point are not known. This chain links TRBV29-1 with TRBJ2-1, with TRBD1 identical over 7 bases. CDR3 in DNA: TGCAGCGTTGGCTATCTGACAGGGCGAGGGAGTGAGCAGTTCTTC. This gives the protein CSVGYLTGRGSEQFF.